This entry is about one T cell receptor beta chain. Using immunoSEQ multiplex PCR, the repertoire was profiled, and TCRdb retains in-frame clones only, with some absent. The sample includes about 230,000 clones, over 70% seen only once; the top ten take 10% to 15%. The source of the sample is a study of control samples from healthy donors and cancer patients. The germline CDR1 and CDR2 sequences are GTSNPN and SVGIG (reference sequence). The V gene lost 3 bases and the J gene lost 4 bases, with 13 bases spanning the gap. The CDR3 totals 14 residues. The chain links TRBV30 to TRBJ2-1; D unresolved. This receptor was obtained from a woman in her sixties or seventies with lung cancer. Sequencing used PBMCs. CDR3 residues: CAWSSLAVYNEQFF. The DNA for the CDR3 is TGTGCCTGGAGCTCCCTCGCGGTTTACAATGAGCAGTTCTTC.